The entry that follows covers one T cell receptor beta chain sequence. At least ten counts were recorded for this clonotype. Its antigen is not yet known. No base qualities exist here, and no much larger clone lies one base off it. TCRdb records Illumina Genome Analyzer IIx as the sequencer. TCRdb's own reprocessing of the public reads used fastp at Q25 and MiXCR and kept productive beta chains. Rows with one shared CDR3 protein collapse into an entry with the most common genes and DNA. Across this sample there are 45,000 to 55,000 distinct CDR3 sequences, with about 7.3% seen only once. 15% to 20% of the sample is held by the ten biggest clonotypes. These data are taken from a study of patients with pleural tuberculosis (dated by TCRdb to the mid-2010s). The sequence was collected from a human donor with pleural tuberculosis.

The DNA is as follows: TGCAGTGCTTTCAGGGGGCGGGAGACCCAGTACTTC. Its amino acids are CSAFRGRETQYF. The chain links TRBV20-1 with TRBJ2-5; TRBD1 matches 8 bases in the middle. V has 5 bases trimmed and J has 5 bases trimmed; junction bases matching no gene number 4. The CDR3 sequence holds 12 residues, the cysteine and phenylalanine included. The kept DNA is CDR3 alone, 36 bases in frame from the first base. Via the germline V gene (reference sequence), CDR1 is DFQATT and CDR2 SNEGSKA.